This T cell receptor beta chain originates from a study of OX40 agonist ivuxolimab in advanced cancers. Using immunoSEQ multiplex PCR, the repertoire was profiled, and TCRdb retains in-frame clones only, with some absent. The sample records 70,000 to 90,000 clones, 86% being singletons. V was trimmed by 5 bases and J by 0 bases, leaving 5 bases between them. The germline CDR1 and CDR2 sequences are SGHNT and YYREEE (reference sequence). This CDR3 has 13 residues. The chain employs TRBV5-4 and TRBJ2-2; D is unresolved. The TCR was taken from an adult with an advanced solid tumor such as melanoma, head and neck, liver or kidney cancer. The sample was CD4+ or CD8+ T cells sorted from blood, taken in a trial of the OX40 agonist ivuxolimab. CDR3 in amino acids: CASRDTNTGELFF. The CDR3 DNA reads as TGTGCCAGCAGAGACACGAACACCGGGGAGCTGTTTTTT.